The 30 T cell receptor beta chains listed next were all sequenced from one sample in a study of technical replicates of blood from a few donors. Sequenced by immunoSEQ multiplex PCR; TCRdb stores in-frame clones only, minus some. The sample has 80,000 to 100,000 clones, approximately 96% seen once. Sequenced material: T cells isolated from PBMCs. Every receptor here comes from a human donor in good health.

The chain combines TRBV5-1 with TRBJ1-1; D possibly corresponds to TRBD1 (5 bases). CDR1 SGHRS and CDR2 YFSETQ come from the germline V gene. Trimming removed 1 base at V and 1 base at J, with 11 bases between. The CDR3 length is 15 residues. The CDR3 is CASSLRFRANTEAFF. As DNA, the CDR3 is TGCGCCAGCAGCTTGCGATTCAGGGCGAACACTGAAGCTTTCTTT.

V is TRBV6-5 and J is TRBJ1-6; D remains ambiguous. Germline V gives CDR1 MNHEY, CDR2 SVGAGI. The V gene lost 7 bases and the J gene lost 7 bases, with 14 bases spanning the gap. The CDR3 spans 14 residues. The CDR3 spells CASKSLRNNSPLHF. The CDR3 nucleotides are TGTGCCAGCAAAAGTCTTAGAAACAATTCACCCCTCCACTTT.

CDR3 bases: TGTGCCAGCAGCGACGACAGGGGCAGCAATCAGCCCCAGCATTTT. As protein: CASSDDRGSNQPQHF. The genes are TRBV28 and TRBJ1-5; 8 bases are shared with TRBD1. The germline V gene has CDR1 MDHEN and CDR2 SYDVKM. The CDR3 length is 15 residues. V dropped 6 bases and J dropped 1; count of bases not matched to a gene: 5.

V is TRBV28 and J is TRBJ1-5; D perhaps matches TRBD1 (5 bases). The CDR3 has 14 amino acids. V was cut by 3 bases and J by 7 bases, with 13 bases left in between. Germline V gene sequence: CDR1 MDHEN, CDR2 SYDVKM. CDR3 sequence: CASSFYSGNQPQHF. The CDR3, as DNA: TGTGCCAGCAGTTTCTACTCAGGGAACCAGCCCCAGCATTTT.

The chain employs TRBV5-1 and TRBJ2-7, with D maybe TRBD2 (6 bases). The CDR3 extends over 12 amino acids. The germline V gene has CDR1 SGHRS and CDR2 YFSETQ. Trimming pared 10 bases from V and 4 bases from J, leaving 15 bases between. CDR3 sequence reads: CAGLGGNYEQYF. The CDR3 DNA is TGCGCCGGACTCGGGGGAAATTACGAGCAGTACTTC.

The chain is built from TRBV29-1 and TRBJ2-7, with 10 bases fitting TRBD2. After removal of 3 bases from V and 2 bases from J, the junction contained 4 bases not matched to a gene. This CDR3 has 14 amino acids. The V gene's germline CDR1 is SQVTM and CDR2 ANQGSEA. CDR3 DNA sequence: TGCAGCGTTGATAAGCTAGCGGGAGCCTACGAGCAGTACTTC. Protein sequence: CSVDKLAGAYEQYF.

CDR3 region: CASSLYRGLDTEAFF. CDR3 bases: TGTGCCAGCAGCCTGTACAGGGGGCTGGACACTGAAGCTTTCTTT. This rearrangement joins TRBV5-5 to TRBJ1-1; 9 bases agree with TRBD1. Germline assignment: CDR1 SGHKS and CDR2 YYEKEE (reference sequence). There are 15 residues in the CDR3. The ends lost 4 bases at V and 3 bases at J; junction bases unmatched: 7.

The chain has TRBV19 and TRBJ2-2, with D possibly TRBD1 on 6 matching bases. The germline V gene has CDR1 LNHDA and CDR2 SQIVND (reference sequence). V was clipped by 1 base and J by 4 bases, with 7 bases between them. The CDR3 is 14 residues long. The chain's CDR3 is CASSIGGGTGELFF. The DNA for the CDR3 is TGTGCCAGTAGTATAGGAGGGGGCACCGGGGAGCTGTTTTTT.

V and J are TRBV6-1 and TRBJ2-5; TRBD1 matches 7 bases. This CDR3 has 14 amino acids. The trim removed 6 bases at V and 4 bases at J, leaving 8 bases unmatched. Germline-derived CDR1 and CDR2 are MNHNS and SASEGT. Here the CDR3 reads CASRLTGEGETQYF. The CDR3 bases are TGTGCCAGCAGACTCACAGGGGAAGGAGAGACCCAGTACTTC.

A word on this clone: Other DNA variants within this sample encode the same CDR3. The gene calls are TRBV28 and TRBJ1-5; D is possibly TRBD1 (6 bases). CDR1 is MDHEN and CDR2 is SYDVKM in the germline V gene. The germline V and J ends were trimmed by 6 bases and 3 bases, with 15 bases remaining between them. The CDR3 contains 15 residues. DNA of the CDR3: TGTGCCAGCAGCCTTACAGGGAAGGTCAATCAGCCCCAGCATTTT. This encodes CASSLTGKVNQPQHF.

The chain links TRBV7-9 to TRBJ2-1; no definite D call. Germline loops: CDR1 SEHNR, CDR2 FQNEAQ (reference sequence). This CDR3 is built from 12 residues. V gave up 2 bases and J gave up 10 bases, with 9 bases separating them. CDR3 DNA: TGTGCCAGCAGCTTAAACCCCTACGAGCAGTTCTTC. Translated: CASSLNPYEQFF.

V and J are TRBV30 and TRBJ2-3; 9 nucleotides align to TRBD2. The length of the CDR3 is 14 residues. V gave up 3 bases and J gave up 4 bases; unmatched junction bases: 5. The germline V gene encodes CDR1 GTSNPN and CDR2 SVGIG (reference sequence). CDR3 residues: CAWSGTSFPDTQYF. The CDR3 DNA follows: TGTGCCTGGAGCGGGACTAGCTTTCCAGATACGCAGTATTTT.

The chain recombines TRBV6-6 with TRBJ1-1; D is uncertain. V lost 3 bases to trimming and J lost 1 base, with 9 bases between them. Germline CDR1 is MNHNY and CDR2 is SVGAGI (reference sequence). This CDR3 contains 14 residues. CDR3 coding DNA: TGTGCCAGCAGTTATTGGGCGGGGAACACTGAAGCTTTCTTT. This gives the protein CASSYWAGNTEAFF.

This chain uses TRBV30 with TRBJ2-3; 7 bases map to TRBD2. This CDR3 has 11 amino acids. V was clipped by 2 bases and J by 9 bases; unmatched bases: 2. Germline V gene data show CDR1 as GTSNPN and CDR2 as SVGIG (reference sequence). In DNA, the CDR3 is TGTGCCTGGAGTCCCGGGGGGACGCAGTATTTT. As protein: CAWSPGGTQYF.

V and J are TRBV7-8 and TRBJ2-3, with TRBD1 matching 10 bases. CDR1 is SGHVS, CDR2 FQNEAQ, per germline. This CDR3 region has 17 residues. Trimming removed 3 bases from V and 2 bases from J; junction bases left unmatched: 8. DNA for the CDR3: TGTGCCAGCAGCTTTGGCGGGGACAGGGGATTCACAGATACGCAGTATTTT. Encoded protein: CASSFGGDRGFTDTQYF. Looking up the rest from reference TRBV7-8 and TRBJ2-3 gives the full variable domain: GAGVSQSPRYKVAKRGQDVALRCDPISGHVSLFWYQQALGQGPEFLTYFQNEAQLDKSGLPSDRFFAERPEGSVSTLKIQRTQQEDSAVYLCASSFGGDRGFTDTQYFGPGTRLTVL.

The chain joins TRBV4-3 to TRBJ2-3; D perhaps matches TRBD2 (5 bases). V lost 0 bases, J lost 0 bases, and 13 bases lay in between. The CDR3 is made up of 17 amino acids. Germline V gene data show CDR1 as LGHNA and CDR2 as YSLEER. CDR3 amino acids: CASSQDGVAPSTDTQYF. The CDR3, as DNA: TGCGCCAGCAGCCAAGATGGGGTAGCGCCTAGCACAGATACGCAGTATTTT.

The genes are TRBV7-9 and TRBJ2-1; D might be TRBD2 (6 bases). The germline gives CDR1 SEHNR, CDR2 FQNEAQ (reference sequence). Trimming stripped 7 bases from V and 9 bases from J, with 16 bases between. This CDR3 has 13 amino acids. For the CDR3, the DNA is TGTGCCAGCACACGCGGGGAGGTATTTGAGCAGTTCTTC. The encoded protein is CASTRGEVFEQFF.

CDR3: CASSLPDRWYEQYF. CDR3 DNA: TGTGCCAGCAGCTTACCGGACAGGTGGTACGAGCAGTACTTC. The rearrangement links TRBV7-3 to TRBJ2-7, with 7 bases that match TRBD1. The CDR3 loop spans 14 amino acids. The J segment lost 4 bases and the V segment lost 2 bases, leaving 5 bases of the junction unmatched. Germline assignment: CDR1 SGHTA and CDR2 FQGTGA.

The CDR3 loop is CASNRGQGFYEQYF. As DNA, the CDR3 is TGTGCCAGCAATCGGGGACAGGGATTTTACGAGCAGTACTTC. V usage is TRBV19 and J usage is TRBJ2-7, with 9 bases matching TRBD1. The V segment lost 9 bases and the J segment 4 bases; nucleotides outside the gene matches: 10. The CDR3 is 14 amino acids. Germline assignment: CDR1 LNHDA and CDR2 SQIVND (reference sequence). Drawing the rest from reference TRBV19 and TRBJ2-7, the complete variable domain is DGGITQSPKYLFRKEGQNVTLSCEQNLNHDAMYWYRQDPGQGLRLIYYSQIVNDFQKGDIAEGYSVSREKKESFPLTVTSAQKNPTAFYLCASNRGQGFYEQYFGPGTRLTVT.

V usage is TRBV7-9 and J usage is TRBJ2-7; TRBD2 matches at 7 bases. The CDR3 spans 13 residues. V lost 5 bases and J lost 5; bases outside the gene matches: 6. Germline-derived CDR1 and CDR2 are SEHNR and FQNEAQ (reference sequence). In nucleotides, the CDR3 is TGTGCCAGCAGCCCTTCGGGGGGAAACGAGCAGTACTTC. This encodes CASSPSGGNEQYF.

This clone showed up just once. The chain combines TRBV2 with TRBJ1-2; 9 positions agree with TRBD1. The CDR3 has 14 residues. V shed 4 bases and J 2 bases; nucleotides not matched to a gene: 2. Germline CDR1 and CDR2: SNHLY and FYNNEI. The CDR3 loop is CASSAGTGNYGYTF. CDR3 nucleotides: TGTGCCAGCAGTGCCGGGACAGGGAACTATGGCTACACCTTC.

The sample holds one count of this clone. The chain uses TRBV5-1 and TRBJ1-2, with TRBD1 matching 11 bases. The CDR3 covers 13 residues. V lost 7 bases to trimming and J lost 4 bases; unmatched junction nucleotides: 3. The germline V gene encodes CDR1 SGHRS and CDR2 YFSETQ. CDR3 sequence (DNA): TGCGCCAGCGGACAGGGGGCAGGCTATGGCTACACCTTC. It is translated as CASGQGAGYGYTF.

The chain has TRBV9 and TRBJ2-5; 10 bases line up with TRBD1. J lost 6 bases, V lost 3 bases, and 11 bases had no gene match. CDR3 length equals 16 residues. CDR1 and CDR2 from the germline V gene are SGDLS and YYNGEE. The CDR3 spells CASSDTRDRGRKTQYF. The CDR3 region has the DNA TGTGCCAGCAGCGATACCCGGGACAGGGGTAGAAAGACCCAGTACTTC.

The chain links TRBV6-6 to TRBJ1-1; TRBD1 aligns across 8 bases. V gave up 6 bases and J gave up 6 bases; unmatched junction bases: 3. CDR3 length: 12 residues. The germline CDR1 and CDR2 sequences are MNHNY and SVGAGI (reference sequence). CDR3 loop: CASSDRGSEAFF. The CDR3 coding sequence is TGTGCCAGCAGCGACAGGGGCTCTGAAGCTTTCTTT.

This sequence joins TRBV19 and TRBJ2-7; no clear D. Germline-derived CDR1 and CDR2 are LNHDA and SQIVND (reference sequence). This CDR3 spans 12 amino acids. V gave up 3 bases and J gave up 5 bases, with 8 bases separating them. The CDR3 sequence is CASSISSDEQYF. The CDR3 DNA reads as TGTGCCAGTAGTATTTCGTCGGACGAGCAGTACTTC.

The CDR3 sequence: CASSQEREGRGEQYF. For the CDR3, the DNA is TGTGCCAGCAGCCAAGAACGGGAGGGCCGGGGCGAGCAGTACTTC. The chain recombines TRBV4-2 with TRBJ2-7, with 8 bases lining up with TRBD2. After removal of 0 bases from V and 6 bases from J, the junction contained 7 bases not matched to a gene. The germline gives CDR1 LGHNA, CDR2 YNFKEQ. CDR3 length: 15 amino acids.

V and J are TRBV18 and TRBJ1-1; D gene unclear. In germline, CDR1 is KGHSH, CDR2 LQKENI. The CDR3 spans 13 residues. With 3 bases removed from V and 3 bases from J, the gap between germline ends came to 8 bases. The CDR3 DNA reads as TGTGCCAGCTCACCTAACAGTGACACTGAAGCTTTCTTT. This encodes CASSPNSDTEAFF.

This chain connects TRBV29-1 to TRBJ2-7, with 10 bases identical to TRBD1. The V gene end was trimmed by 5 bases and the J gene end by 0 bases; junction bases not matched to a gene: 10. The germline V gene has CDR1 SQVTM and CDR2 ANQGSEA. The CDR3 is 16 residues long. This CDR3 reads CSVSGTGAYSSYEQYF. For the CDR3, the DNA is TGCAGCGTTTCCGGGACAGGGGCCTATTCCTCCTACGAGCAGTACTTC.

The chain is built from TRBV4-2 and TRBJ1-1; D is undetermined. Germline CDR1 reads LGHNA; CDR2 reads YNFKEQ. The CDR3 runs 15 residues. Between the trimmed V and J ends, which lost 0 bases and 1 base, there was a span of 9 bases. The CDR3 is CASSQDWRRNTEAFF. The CDR3 DNA sequence: TGTGCCAGCAGCCAAGATTGGCGGCGGAACACTGAAGCTTTCTTT.

The chain employs TRBV9 and TRBJ2-5; 9 bases agree with TRBD2. This CDR3 has 15 amino acids. Trimming at V came to 1 base and at J to 6 bases, leaving 7 bases not matched to a gene. CDR1 and CDR2 (germline): SGDLS, YYNGEE. The CDR3, as DNA: TGTGCCAGCAGCGTAACGGGACTAGCCGGAAAGACCCAGTACTTC. This sequence encodes CASSVTGLAGKTQYF.